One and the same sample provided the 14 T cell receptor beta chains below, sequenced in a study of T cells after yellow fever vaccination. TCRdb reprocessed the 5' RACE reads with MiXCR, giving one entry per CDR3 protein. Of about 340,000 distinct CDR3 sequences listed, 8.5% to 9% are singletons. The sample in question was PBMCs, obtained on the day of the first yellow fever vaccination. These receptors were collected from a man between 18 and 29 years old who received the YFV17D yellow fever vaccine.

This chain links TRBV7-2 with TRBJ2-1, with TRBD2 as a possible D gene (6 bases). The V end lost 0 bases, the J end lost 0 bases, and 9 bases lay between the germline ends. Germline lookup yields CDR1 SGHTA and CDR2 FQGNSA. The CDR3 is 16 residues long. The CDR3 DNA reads TGTGCCAGCAGCTTAGCTAGCGGCTCCTCCTACAATGAGCAGTTCTTC. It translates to CASSLASGSSYNEQFF.

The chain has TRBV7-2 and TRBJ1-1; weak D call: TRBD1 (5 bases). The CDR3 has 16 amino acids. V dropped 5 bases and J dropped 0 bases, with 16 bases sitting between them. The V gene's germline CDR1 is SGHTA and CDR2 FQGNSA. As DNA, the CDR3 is TGTGCCAGCAGCCCCAATTCGGGACTGTTGAACACTGAAGCTTTCTTT. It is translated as CASSPNSGLLNTEAFF.

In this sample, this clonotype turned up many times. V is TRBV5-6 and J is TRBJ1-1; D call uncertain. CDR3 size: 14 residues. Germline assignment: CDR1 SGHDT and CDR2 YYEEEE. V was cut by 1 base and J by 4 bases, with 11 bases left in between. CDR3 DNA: TGTGCCAGCAGCTTGTGGGATCTGGGCACTGAAGCTTTCTTT. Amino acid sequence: CASSLWDLGTEAFF.

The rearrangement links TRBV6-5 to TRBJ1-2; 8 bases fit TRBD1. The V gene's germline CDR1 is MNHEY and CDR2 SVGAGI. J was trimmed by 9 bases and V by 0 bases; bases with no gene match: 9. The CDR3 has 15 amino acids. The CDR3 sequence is CASSYSGQAQGRYTF. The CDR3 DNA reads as TGTGCCAGCAGTTACTCGGGACAGGCCCAAGGGCGCTACACCTTC.

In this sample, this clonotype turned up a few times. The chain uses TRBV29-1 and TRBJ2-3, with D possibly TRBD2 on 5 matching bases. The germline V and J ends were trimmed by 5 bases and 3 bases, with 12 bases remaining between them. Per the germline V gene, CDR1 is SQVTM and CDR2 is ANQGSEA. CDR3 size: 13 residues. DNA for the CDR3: TGCAGCGTTCGTGAGGGATCAACAGATACGCAGTATTTT. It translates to CSVREGSTDTQYF.

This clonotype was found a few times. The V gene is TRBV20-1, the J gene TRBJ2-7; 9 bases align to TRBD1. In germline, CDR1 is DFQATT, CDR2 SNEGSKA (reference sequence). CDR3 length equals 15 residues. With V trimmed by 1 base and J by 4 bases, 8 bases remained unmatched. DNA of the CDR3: TGCAGTGCTAGAGCGCTGGACAGGGGCTCGTACGAGCAGTACGTC. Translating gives CSARALDRGSYEQYV.

The chain's CDR3 is CATSSRGTEAFF. CDR3 bases: TGTGCCACCAGCTCCCGGGGAACTGAAGCTTTCTTT. The chain employs TRBV6-5 and TRBJ1-1; no reliable D call. CDR1 is MNHEY and CDR2 is SVGAGI in the germline V gene. V lost 10 bases and J 5 bases, leaving 14 bases between the germline ends. The CDR3 has 12 residues.

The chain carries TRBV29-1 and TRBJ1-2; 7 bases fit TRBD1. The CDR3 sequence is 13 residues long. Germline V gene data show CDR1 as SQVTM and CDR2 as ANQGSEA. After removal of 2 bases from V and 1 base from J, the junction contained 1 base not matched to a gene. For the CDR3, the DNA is TGCAGCGTTGAAAGGGACAGTAACTATGGCTACACCTTC. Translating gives CSVERDSNYGYTF.

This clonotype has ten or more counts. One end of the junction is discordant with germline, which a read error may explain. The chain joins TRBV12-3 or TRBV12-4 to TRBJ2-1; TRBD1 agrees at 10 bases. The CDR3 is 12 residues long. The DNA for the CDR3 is TGTGCCAGCACCCTCCTTCCGGGGACAGGGGTTTTC. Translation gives CASTLLPGTGVF.

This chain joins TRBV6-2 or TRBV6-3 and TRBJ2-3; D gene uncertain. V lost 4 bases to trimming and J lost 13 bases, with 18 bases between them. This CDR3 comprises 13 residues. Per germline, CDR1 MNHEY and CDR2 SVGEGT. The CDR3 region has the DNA TGTGCCAGCAGTTCCGTAAGGAGACCGGATAAGTATTTT. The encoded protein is CASSSVRRPDKYF.

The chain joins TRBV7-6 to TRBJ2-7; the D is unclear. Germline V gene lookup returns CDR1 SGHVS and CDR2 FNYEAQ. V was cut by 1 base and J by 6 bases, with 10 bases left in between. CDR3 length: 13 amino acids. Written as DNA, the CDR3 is TGTGCCAGCAGCTTAGAGGGCTGGAGCGAGCAGTACTTC. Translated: CASSLEGWSEQYF.

The CDR3 here is CASSGRDSYEQYF. CDR3 DNA sequence: TGTGCCAGCAGCGGACGGGACAGCTACGAGCAGTACTTC. V and J are TRBV7-2 and TRBJ2-7; 7 bases align to TRBD1. The CDR3 is 13 amino acids. Germline values: CDR1 SGHTA, CDR2 FQGNSA. With V trimmed by 5 bases and J by 3 bases, 4 bases remained unmatched.

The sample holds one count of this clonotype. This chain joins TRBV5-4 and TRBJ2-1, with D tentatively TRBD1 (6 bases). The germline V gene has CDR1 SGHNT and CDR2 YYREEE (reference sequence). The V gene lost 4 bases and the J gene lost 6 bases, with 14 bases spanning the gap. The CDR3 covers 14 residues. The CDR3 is CASSHPGTSNEQFF. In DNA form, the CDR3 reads TGTGCCAGCAGCCATCCCGGGACATCCAATGAGCAGTTCTTC.

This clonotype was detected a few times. CDR3 DNA: TGTGCCAGCTCACCCGGCGAGGCCTATGGCTACACCTTC. Its protein is CASSPGEAYGYTF. The genes are TRBV18 and TRBJ1-2; D call uncertain. V was shortened by 3 bases and J by 4 bases, with 9 bases between the two germline ends. This CDR3 spans 13 amino acids. In germline, CDR1 is KGHSH, CDR2 LQKENI. Full variable domain (outside the CDR3, taken from reference TRBV18 and TRBJ1-2): NAGVMQNPRHLVRRRGQEARLRCSPMKGHSHVYWYRQLPEEGLKFMVYLQKENIIDESGMPKERFSAEFPKEGPSILRIQQVVRGDSAAYFCASSPGEAYGYTFGSGTRLTVV.